The T cell receptor (beta chain) under discussion was sequenced for a study of T cell changes during pregnancy in multiple sclerosis (dated by TCRdb to the late 2010s). Regarding the complete study: In women with multiple sclerosis, the researchers looked at how the T cell repertoire shifted as pregnancy progressed.

From its cysteine to its phenylalanine, the CDR3 spans 13 amino acids. Here the CDR3 DNA is all that survives: 39 bases in frame from base 1. CDR1 and CDR2, looked up from the germline V gene, are SNHLY and FYNNEI. Deletion took 7 bases off V and 7 bases off J, with a span of 11 bases between the germline ends. Concerning this clone itself: No antigen is known for it. No base quality values were provided; no much bigger clone lies one nucleotide off.

Library preparation was by the immunoSEQ multiplex PCR assay. TCRdb mirrors the immuneACCESS table, restricted to in-frame sequences. Some clones are absent from its copies; in checked studies, under half trace to an unresolved V gene, and the reason for the others is unknown. The sample yields tens of thousands of clones; approximately 92% were counted once. Approximately 3.3% of the sample goes to the ten largest clones. The sequence joins TRBV2 to TRBJ1-6; the D segment cannot be called with confidence. The sequences come from peripheral blood, collected after pregnancy. This sequence originates from a female donor in good health, enrolled as a control in a pregnancy study. The nucleotide sequence reads TGTGCCAGCATGGCTGGCTCAAATTCACCCCTCCACTTT. Its product reads: CASMAGSNSPLHF.